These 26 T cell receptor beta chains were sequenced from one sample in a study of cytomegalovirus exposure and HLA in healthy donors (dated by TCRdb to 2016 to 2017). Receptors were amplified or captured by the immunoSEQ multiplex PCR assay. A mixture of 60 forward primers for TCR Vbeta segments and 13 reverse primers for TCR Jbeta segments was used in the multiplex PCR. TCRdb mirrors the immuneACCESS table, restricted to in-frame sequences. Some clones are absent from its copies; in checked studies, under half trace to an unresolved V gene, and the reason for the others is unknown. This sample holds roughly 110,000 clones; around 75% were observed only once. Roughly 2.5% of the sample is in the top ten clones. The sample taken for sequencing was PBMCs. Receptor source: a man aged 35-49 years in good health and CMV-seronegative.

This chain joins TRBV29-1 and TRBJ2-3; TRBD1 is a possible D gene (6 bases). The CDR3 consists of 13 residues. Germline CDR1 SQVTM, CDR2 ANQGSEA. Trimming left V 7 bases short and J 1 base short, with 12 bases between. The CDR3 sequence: CSARAGGTDTQYF. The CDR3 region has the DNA TGCAGCGCGAGGGCAGGGGGCACAGATACGCAGTATTTT.

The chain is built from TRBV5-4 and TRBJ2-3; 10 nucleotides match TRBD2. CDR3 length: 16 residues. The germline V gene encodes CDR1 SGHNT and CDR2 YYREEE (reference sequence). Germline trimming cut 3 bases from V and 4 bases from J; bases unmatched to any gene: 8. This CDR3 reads CASSWERGGVPDTQYF. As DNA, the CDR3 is TGTGCCAGCAGCTGGGAGCGGGGGGGTGTACCAGATACGCAGTATTTT. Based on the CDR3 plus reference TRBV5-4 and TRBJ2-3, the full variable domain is ETGVTQSPTHLIKTRGQQVTLRCSSQSGHNTVSWYQQALGQGPQFIFQYYREEENGRGNFPPRFSGLQFPNYSSELNVNALELDDSALYLCASSWERGGVPDTQYFGPGTRLTVL.

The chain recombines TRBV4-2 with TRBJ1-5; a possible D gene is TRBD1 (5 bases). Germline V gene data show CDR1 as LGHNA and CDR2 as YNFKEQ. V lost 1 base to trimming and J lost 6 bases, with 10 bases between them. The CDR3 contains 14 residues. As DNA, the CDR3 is TGTGCCAGCAGCCAAGGGAGGGGCTCTCAGCCCCAGCATTTT. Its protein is CASSQGRGSQPQHF.

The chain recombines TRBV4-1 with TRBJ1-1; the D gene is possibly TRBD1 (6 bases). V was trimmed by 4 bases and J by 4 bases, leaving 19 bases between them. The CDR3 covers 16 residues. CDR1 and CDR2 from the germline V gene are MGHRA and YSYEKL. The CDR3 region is CASSLRGETGLTEAFF. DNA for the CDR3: TGCGCCAGCAGCCTTCGGGGTGAAACAGGGCTCACTGAAGCTTTCTTT.

The CDR3 region is CASSTVLQYF. The CDR3 bases are TGTGCCAGCAGCACAGTCTTGCAGTATTTT. The V call is TRBV6-1, the J call TRBJ2-3; no clear D. Germline V gene lookup returns CDR1 MNHNS and CDR2 SASEGT. This CDR3 region has 10 residues. V was cut by 6 bases and J by 11 bases, with 9 bases left in between.

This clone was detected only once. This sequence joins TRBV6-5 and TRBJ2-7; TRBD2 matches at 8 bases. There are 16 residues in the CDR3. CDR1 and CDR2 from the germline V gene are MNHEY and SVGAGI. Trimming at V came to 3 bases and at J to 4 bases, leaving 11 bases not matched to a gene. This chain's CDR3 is CASSYWSGGLDYEQYF. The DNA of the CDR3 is TGTGCCAGCAGTTATTGGAGCGGGGGCCTGGATTACGAGCAGTACTTC.

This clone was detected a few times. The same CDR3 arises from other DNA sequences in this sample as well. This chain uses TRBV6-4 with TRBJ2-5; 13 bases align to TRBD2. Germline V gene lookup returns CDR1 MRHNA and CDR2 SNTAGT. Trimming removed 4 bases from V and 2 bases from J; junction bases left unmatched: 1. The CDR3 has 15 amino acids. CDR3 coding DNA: TGTGCCAGCAGTGCGACTAGCGGGGGGCAAGAGACCCAGTACTTC. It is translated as CASSATSGGQETQYF.

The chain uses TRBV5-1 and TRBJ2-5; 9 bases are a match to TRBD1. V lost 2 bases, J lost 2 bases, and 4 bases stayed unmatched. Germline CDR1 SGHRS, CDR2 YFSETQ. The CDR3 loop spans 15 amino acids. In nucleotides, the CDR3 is TGCGCCAGCAGCTTCGGACAGGGGCCGCAAGAGACCCAGTACTTC. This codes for CASSFGQGPQETQYF.

The CDR3 protein is CASSLIEESTDTQYF. CDR3 nucleotide sequence: TGTGCCAGCAGCTTAATTGAAGAGAGCACAGATACGCAGTATTTT. V usage is TRBV7-9 and J usage is TRBJ2-3; no clear D gene. CDR1 SEHNR and CDR2 FQNEAQ come from the germline V gene (reference sequence). CDR3 length equals 15 residues. With 2 bases removed from V and 0 bases from J, the gap between germline ends came to 9 bases. Drawing the rest from reference TRBV7-9 and TRBJ2-3, the complete variable domain is DTGVSQNPRHKITKRGQNVTFRCDPISEHNRLYWYRQTLGQGPEFLTYFQNEAQLEKSRLLSDRFSAERPKGSFSTLEIQRTEQGDSAMYLCASSLIEESTDTQYFGPGTRLTVL.

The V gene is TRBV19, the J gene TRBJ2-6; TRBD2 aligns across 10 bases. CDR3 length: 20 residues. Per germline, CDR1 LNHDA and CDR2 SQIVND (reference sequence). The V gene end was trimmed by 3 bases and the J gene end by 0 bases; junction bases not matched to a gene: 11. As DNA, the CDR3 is TGTGCCAGTAGTATTTCCGCTAGCGGGGGATTAGTCTCTGGGGCCAACGTCCTGACTTTC. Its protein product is CASSISASGGLVSGANVLTF.

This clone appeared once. CDR3 sequence: CASRADSPGTQYF. The CDR3 nucleotides read TGTGCCAGCAGAGCCGACAGCCCTGGGACCCAGTACTTC. This rearrangement joins TRBV2 to TRBJ2-5, with D maybe TRBD1 (5 bases). CDR1 is SNHLY and CDR2 is FYNNEI in the germline V gene. Trimming pared 6 bases from V and 7 bases from J, leaving 15 bases between. CDR3 length: 13 amino acids. The whole variable domain, remainder taken from reference TRBV2 and TRBJ2-5, is EPEVTQTPSHQVTQMGQEVILRCVPISNHLYFYWYRQILGQKVEFLVSFYNNEISEKSEIFDDQFSVERPDGSNFTLKIRSTKLEDSAMYFCASRADSPGTQYFGPGTRLLVL.

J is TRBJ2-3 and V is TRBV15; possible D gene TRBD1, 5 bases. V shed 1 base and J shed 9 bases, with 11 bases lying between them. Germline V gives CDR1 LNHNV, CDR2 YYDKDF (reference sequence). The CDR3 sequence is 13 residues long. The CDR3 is CATSRGTPDTQYF. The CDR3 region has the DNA TGTGCCACCAGCAGAGGGACACCGGACACGCAGTATTTT.

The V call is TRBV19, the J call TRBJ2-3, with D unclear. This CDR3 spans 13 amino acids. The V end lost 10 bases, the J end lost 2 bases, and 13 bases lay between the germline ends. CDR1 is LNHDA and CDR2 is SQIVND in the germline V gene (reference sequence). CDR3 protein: CATSLDSTDTQYF. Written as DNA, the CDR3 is TGTGCCACATCACTCGACTCCACAGATACGCAGTATTTT.

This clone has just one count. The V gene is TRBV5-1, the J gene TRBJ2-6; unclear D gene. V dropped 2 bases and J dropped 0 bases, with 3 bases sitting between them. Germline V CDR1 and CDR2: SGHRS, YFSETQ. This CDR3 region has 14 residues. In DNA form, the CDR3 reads TGCGCCAGCAGCTTCGGCTCTGGGGCCAACGTCCTGACTTTC. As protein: CASSFGSGANVLTF.

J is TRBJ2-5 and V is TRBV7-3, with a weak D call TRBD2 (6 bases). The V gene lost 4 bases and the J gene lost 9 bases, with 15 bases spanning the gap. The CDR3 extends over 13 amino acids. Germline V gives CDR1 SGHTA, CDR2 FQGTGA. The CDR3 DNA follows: TGTGCCAGCAGCTCCGGGACTTCCCTCCCCCAGTACTTC. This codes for CASSSGTSLPQYF.

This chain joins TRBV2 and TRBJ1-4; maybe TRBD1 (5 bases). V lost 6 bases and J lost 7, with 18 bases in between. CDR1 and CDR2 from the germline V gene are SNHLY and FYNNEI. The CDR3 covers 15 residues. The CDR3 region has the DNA TGTGCCAGCAGGCGGGGCGCGGGGTTCGCTGAAAAACTGTTTTTT. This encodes CASRRGAGFAEKLFF.

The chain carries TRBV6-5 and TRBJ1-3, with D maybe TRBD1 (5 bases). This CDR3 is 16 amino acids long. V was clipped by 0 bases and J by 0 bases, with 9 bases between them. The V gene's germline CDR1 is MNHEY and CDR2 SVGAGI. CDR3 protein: CASSYSNRRSGNTIYF. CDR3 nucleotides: TGTGCCAGCAGTTACTCGAACAGGCGCTCTGGAAACACCATATATTTT.

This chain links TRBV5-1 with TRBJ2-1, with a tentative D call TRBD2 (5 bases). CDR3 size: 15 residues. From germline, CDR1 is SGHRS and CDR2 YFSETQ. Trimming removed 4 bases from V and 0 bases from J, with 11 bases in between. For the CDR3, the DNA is TGCGCCAGCAGCCCTGACGAGGGCTCCTACAATGAGCAGTTCTTC. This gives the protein CASSPDEGSYNEQFF.

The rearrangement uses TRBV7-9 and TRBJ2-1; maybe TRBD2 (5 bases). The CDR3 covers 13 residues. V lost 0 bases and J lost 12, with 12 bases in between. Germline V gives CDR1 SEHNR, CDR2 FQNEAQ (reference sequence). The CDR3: CASSLAASGRQFF. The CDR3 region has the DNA TGTGCCAGCAGCTTAGCAGCCTCGGGGAGGCAGTTCTTC.

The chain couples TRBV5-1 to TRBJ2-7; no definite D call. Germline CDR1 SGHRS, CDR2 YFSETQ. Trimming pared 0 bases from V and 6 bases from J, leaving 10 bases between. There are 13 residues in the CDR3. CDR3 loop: CASSLDTVSEQYF. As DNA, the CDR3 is TGCGCCAGCAGCTTGGACACCGTTTCCGAGCAGTACTTC.

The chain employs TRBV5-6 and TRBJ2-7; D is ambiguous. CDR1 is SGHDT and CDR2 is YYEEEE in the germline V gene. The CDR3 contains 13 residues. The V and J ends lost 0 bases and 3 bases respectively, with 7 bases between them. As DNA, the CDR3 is TGTGCCAGCAGCTTGGGGAGAGACTACGAGCAGTACTTC. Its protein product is CASSLGRDYEQYF. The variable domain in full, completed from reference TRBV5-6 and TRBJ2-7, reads DAGVTQSPTHLIKTRGQQVTLRCSPKSGHDTVSWYQQALGQGPQFIFQYYEEEERQRGNFPDRFSGHQFPNYSSELNVNALLLGDSALYLCASSLGRDYEQYFGPGTRLTVT.

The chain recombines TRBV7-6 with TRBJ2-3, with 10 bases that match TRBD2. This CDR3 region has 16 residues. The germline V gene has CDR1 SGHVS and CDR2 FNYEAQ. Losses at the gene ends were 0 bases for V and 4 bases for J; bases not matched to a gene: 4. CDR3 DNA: TGTGCCAGCAGCTTAGCTTTAGCGGGGGGCGCAGATACGCAGTATTTT. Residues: CASSLALAGGADTQYF.

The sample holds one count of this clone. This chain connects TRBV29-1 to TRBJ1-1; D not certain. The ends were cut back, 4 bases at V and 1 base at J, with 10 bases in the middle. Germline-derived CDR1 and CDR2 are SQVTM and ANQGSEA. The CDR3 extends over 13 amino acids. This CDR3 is CSVAVTKNTEAFF. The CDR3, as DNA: TGCAGCGTTGCTGTGACAAAGAACACTGAAGCTTTCTTT.

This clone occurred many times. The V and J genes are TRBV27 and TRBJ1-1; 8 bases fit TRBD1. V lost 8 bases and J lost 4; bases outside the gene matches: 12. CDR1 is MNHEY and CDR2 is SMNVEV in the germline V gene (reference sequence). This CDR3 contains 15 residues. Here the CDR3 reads CASSNRDRRGTEAFF. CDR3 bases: TGTGCCAGCTCCAATAGGGACAGGAGGGGCACTGAAGCTTTCTTT.

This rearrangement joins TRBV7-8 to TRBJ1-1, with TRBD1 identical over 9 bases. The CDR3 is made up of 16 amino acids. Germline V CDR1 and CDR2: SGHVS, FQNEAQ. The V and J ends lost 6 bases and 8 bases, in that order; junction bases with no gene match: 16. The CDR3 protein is CASSPQQPGQGHEAFF. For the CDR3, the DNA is TGTGCCAGCAGTCCTCAGCAACCGGGACAGGGCCACGAAGCTTTCTTT. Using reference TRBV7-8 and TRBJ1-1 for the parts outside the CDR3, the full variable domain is GAGVSQSPRYKVAKRGQDVALRCDPISGHVSLFWYQQALGQGPEFLTYFQNEAQLDKSGLPSDRFFAERPEGSVSTLKIQRTQQEDSAVYLCASSPQQPGQGHEAFFGQGTRLTVV.

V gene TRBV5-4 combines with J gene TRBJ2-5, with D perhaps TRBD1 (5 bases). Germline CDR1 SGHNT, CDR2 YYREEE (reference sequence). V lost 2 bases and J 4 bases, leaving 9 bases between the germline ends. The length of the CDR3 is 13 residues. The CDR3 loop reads CASSLTGGETQYF. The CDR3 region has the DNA TGTGCCAGCAGCTTAACAGGTGGAGAGACCCAGTACTTC.